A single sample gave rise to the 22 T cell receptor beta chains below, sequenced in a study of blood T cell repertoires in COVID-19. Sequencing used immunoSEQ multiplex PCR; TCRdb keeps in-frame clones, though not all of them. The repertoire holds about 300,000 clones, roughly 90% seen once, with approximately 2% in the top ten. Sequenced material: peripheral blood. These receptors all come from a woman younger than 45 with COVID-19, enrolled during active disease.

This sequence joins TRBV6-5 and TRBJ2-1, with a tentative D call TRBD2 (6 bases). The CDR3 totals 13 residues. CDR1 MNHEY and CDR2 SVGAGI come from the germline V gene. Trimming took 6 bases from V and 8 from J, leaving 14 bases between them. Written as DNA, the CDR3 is TGTGCCAGCAGCCCGACTAGTTCCTATGAGCAGTTCTTC. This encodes CASSPTSSYEQFF.

The CDR3 DNA reads as TGTGCCAGCAGTTCATTCACGCGAGGTGAAAAACTGTTTTTT. This codes for CASSSFTRGEKLFF. V gene TRBV6-5 combines with J gene TRBJ1-4; D is undetermined. V dropped 4 bases and J dropped 7 bases, with 13 bases sitting between them. Germline-derived CDR1 and CDR2 are MNHEY and SVGAGI. This CDR3 contains 14 residues.

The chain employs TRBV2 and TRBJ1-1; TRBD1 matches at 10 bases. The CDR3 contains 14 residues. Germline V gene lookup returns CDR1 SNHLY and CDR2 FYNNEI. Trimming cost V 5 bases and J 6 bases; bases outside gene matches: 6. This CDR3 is CASSTTGGLSEAFF. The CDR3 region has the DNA TGTGCCAGCAGTACGACAGGGGGCTTGTCTGAAGCTTTCTTT.

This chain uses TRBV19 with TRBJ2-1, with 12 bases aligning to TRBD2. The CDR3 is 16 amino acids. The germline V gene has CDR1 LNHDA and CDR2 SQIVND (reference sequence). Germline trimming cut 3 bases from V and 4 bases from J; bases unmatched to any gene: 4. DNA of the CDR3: TGTGCCAGTAGTATCACTAGCGGGGGGATTTACAATGAGCAGTTCTTC. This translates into CASSITSGGIYNEQFF.

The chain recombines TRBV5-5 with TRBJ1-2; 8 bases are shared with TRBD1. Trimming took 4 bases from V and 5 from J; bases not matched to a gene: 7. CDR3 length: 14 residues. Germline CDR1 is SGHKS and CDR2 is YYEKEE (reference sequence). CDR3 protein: CASSTGQGGYGYTF. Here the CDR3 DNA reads TGTGCCAGCAGCACCGGACAGGGAGGTTATGGCTACACCTTC.

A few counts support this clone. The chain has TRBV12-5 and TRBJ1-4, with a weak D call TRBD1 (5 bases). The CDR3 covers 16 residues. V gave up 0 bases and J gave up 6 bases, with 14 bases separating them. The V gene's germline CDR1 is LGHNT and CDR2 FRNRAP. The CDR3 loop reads CASGLVIGGGDEKLFF. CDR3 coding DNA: TGTGCTAGTGGTTTGGTAATCGGGGGAGGGGATGAAAAACTGTTTTTT. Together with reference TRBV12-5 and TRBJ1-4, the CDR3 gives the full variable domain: DARVTQTPRHKVTEMGQEVTMRCQPILGHNTVFWYRQTMMQGLELLAYFRNRAPLDDSGMPKDRFSAEMPDATLATLKIQPSEPRDSAVYFCASGLVIGGGDEKLFFGSGTQLSVL.

CDR3 region: CASSLMGGWNSPLHF. The CDR3 DNA reads TGTGCCAGCAGCTTGATGGGGGGATGGAATTCACCCCTCCACTTT. V and J are TRBV5-5 and TRBJ1-6; TRBD1 might be the D (5 bases). This CDR3 has 15 residues. V was pared by 1 base and J by 7 bases, with 12 bases between. Germline-derived CDR1 and CDR2 are SGHKS and YYEKEE (reference sequence).

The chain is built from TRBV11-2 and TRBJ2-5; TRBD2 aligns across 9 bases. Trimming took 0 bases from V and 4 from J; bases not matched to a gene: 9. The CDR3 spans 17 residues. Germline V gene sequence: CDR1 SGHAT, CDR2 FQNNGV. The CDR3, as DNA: TGTGCCAGCAGCTTAGATATGCGCGGGGGGGCGGGAGAGACCCAGTACTTC. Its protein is CASSLDMRGGAGETQYF.

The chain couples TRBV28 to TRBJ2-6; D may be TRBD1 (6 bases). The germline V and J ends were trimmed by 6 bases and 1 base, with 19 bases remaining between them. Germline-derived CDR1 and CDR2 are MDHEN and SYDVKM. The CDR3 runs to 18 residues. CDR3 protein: CASSPVRGGDSGANVLTF. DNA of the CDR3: TGTGCCAGCAGCCCCGTAAGAGGGGGAGATTCTGGGGCCAACGTCCTGACTTTC.

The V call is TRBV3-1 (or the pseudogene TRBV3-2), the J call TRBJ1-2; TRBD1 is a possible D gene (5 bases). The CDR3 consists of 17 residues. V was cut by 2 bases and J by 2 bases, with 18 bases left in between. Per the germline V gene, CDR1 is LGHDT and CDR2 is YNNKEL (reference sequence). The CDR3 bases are TGTGCCAGCAGCCAACAGGGCCGTTTTTCCCCGAACTATGGCTACACCTTC. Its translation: CASSQQGRFSPNYGYTF.

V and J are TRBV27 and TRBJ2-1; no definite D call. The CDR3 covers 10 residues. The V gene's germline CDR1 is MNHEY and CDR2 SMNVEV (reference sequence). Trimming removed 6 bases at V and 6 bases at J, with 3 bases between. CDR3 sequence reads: CASRANEQFF. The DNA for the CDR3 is TGTGCCAGCAGAGCCAATGAGCAGTTCTTC.

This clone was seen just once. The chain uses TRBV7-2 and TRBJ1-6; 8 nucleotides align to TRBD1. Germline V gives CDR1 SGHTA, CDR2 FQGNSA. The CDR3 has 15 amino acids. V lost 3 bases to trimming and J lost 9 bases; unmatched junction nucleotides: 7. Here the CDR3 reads CASSLGTGGISPLHF. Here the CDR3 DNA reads TGTGCCAGCAGCTTGGGAACAGGGGGGATTTCACCCCTCCACTTT.

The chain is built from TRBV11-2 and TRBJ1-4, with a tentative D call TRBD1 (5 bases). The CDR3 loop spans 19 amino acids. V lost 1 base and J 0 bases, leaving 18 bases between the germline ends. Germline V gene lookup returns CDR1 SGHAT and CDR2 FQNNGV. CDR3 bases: TGTGCCAGCAGCTTAGGAGTTGGTTTGGGGGGGGCAACTAATGAAAAACTGTTTTTT. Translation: CASSLGVGLGGATNEKLFF.

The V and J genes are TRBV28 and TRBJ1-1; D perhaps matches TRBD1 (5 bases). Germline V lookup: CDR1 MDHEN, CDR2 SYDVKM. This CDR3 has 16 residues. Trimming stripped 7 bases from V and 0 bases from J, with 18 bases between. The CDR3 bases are TGTGCCAGCAACCCGCCTAGAAGGGGCATGAACACTGAAGCTTTCTTT. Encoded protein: CASNPPRRGMNTEAFF.

DNA of the CDR3: TGTGCCAGCAGATTGGGCAGGGGTAGGACCTACAATGAGCAGTTCTTC. This translates into CASRLGRGRTYNEQFF. V is TRBV28 and J is TRBJ2-1, with D possibly TRBD1 on 6 matching bases. Deletions cut 6 bases from V and 2 bases from J, with 17 bases between. CDR1 is MDHEN and CDR2 is SYDVKM in the germline V gene. This CDR3 contains 16 residues. The full variable domain, completed using reference TRBV28 and TRBJ2-1, is DVKVTQSSRYLVKRTGEKVFLECVQDMDHENMFWYRQDPGLGLRLIYFSYDVKMKEKGDIPEGYSVSREKKERFSLILESASTNQTSMYLCASRLGRGRTYNEQFFGPGTRLTVL.

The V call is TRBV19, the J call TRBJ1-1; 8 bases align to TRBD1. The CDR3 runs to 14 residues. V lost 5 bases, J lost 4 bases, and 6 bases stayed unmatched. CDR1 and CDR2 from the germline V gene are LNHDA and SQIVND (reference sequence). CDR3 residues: CASSWDRFSTEAFF. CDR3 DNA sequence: TGTGCCAGTAGTTGGGACAGGTTCAGCACTGAAGCTTTCTTT. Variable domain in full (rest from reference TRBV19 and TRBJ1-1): DGGITQSPKYLFRKEGQNVTLSCEQNLNHDAMYWYRQDPGQGLRLIYYSQIVNDFQKGDIAEGYSVSREKKESFPLTVTSAQKNPTAFYLCASSWDRFSTEAFFGQGTRLTVV.

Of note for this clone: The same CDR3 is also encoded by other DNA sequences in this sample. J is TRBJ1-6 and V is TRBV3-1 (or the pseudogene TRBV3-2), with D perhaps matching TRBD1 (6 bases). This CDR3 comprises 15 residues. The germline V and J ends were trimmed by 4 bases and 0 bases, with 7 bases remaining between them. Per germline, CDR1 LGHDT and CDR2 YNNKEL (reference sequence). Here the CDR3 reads CASSPGDSYNSPLHF. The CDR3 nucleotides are TGTGCCAGCAGCCCAGGGGACTCCTATAATTCACCCCTCCACTTT.

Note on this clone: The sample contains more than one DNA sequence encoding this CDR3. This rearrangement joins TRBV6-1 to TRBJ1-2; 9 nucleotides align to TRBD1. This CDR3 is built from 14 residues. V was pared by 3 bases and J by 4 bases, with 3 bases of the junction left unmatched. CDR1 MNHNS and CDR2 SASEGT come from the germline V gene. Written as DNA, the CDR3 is TGTGCCAGCAGTGAGGGACAGGGCATCTATGGCTACACCTTC. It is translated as CASSEGQGIYGYTF.

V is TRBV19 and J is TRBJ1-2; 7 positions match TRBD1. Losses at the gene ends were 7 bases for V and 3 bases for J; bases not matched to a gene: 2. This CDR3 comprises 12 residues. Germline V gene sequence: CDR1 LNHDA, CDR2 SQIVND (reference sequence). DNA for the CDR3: TGTGCCAGTATCGGACAGGACTATGGCTACACCTTC. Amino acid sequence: CASIGQDYGYTF.

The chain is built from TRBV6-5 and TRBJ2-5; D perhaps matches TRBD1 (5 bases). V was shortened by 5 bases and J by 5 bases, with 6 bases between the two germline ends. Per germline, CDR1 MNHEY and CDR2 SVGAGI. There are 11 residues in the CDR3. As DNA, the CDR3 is TGTGCCAGCAGTAAGGGGGAGACCCAGTACTTC. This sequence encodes CASSKGETQYF.

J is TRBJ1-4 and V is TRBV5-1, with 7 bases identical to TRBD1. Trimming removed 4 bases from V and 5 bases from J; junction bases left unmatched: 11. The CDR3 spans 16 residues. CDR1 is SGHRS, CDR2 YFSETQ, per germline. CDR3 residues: CASSQGQTRRNEKLFF. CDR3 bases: TGCGCCAGCAGCCAGGGACAGACCCGAAGGAATGAAAAACTGTTTTTT.

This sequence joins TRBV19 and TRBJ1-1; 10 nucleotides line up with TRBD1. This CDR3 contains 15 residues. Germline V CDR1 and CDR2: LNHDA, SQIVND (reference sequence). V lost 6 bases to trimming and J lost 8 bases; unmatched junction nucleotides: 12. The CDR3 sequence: CASRPKTGGEAEAFF. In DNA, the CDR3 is TGTGCCAGTAGGCCCAAGACAGGGGGCGAGGCGGAAGCTTTCTTT.